The present TCR beta chain was sequenced within a study of blood T cell repertoires in COVID-19. Study as a whole: Whether acute or convalescent, the COVID-19 samples came from the United States, Italy and Spain.

Data came from immunoSEQ multiplex PCR; TCRdb stores just in-frame clones and leaves some out. The table has more than 95,000 clones, about four fifths seen once; the top ten hold more than 8%. This CDR3 spans 13 amino acids. V was pared by 3 bases and J by 0 bases, with 6 bases between. The sample was peripheral blood. The clonotype originates from a woman aged 70 to 79 with acute or convalescent COVID-19. This chain links TRBV12-3 or TRBV12-4 with TRBJ2-7; no firm D call. CDR3 sequence reads: CASSFHGSYEQYF. For the CDR3, the DNA is TGTGCCAGCAGTTTTCACGGCTCCTACGAGCAGTACTTC.